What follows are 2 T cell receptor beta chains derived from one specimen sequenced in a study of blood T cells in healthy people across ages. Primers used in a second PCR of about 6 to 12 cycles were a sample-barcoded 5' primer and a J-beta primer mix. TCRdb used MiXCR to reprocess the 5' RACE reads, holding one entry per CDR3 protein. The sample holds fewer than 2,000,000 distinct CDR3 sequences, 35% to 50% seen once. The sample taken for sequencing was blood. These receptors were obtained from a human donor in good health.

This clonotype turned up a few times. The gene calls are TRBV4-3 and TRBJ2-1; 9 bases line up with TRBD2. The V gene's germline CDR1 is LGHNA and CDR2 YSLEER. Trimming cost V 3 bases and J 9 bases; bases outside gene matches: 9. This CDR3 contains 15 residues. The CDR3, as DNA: TGCGCCAGCAGCCAGGGGACTAGCAGTTTGGCTGAGCAGTTCTTC. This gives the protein CASSQGTSSLAEQFF.

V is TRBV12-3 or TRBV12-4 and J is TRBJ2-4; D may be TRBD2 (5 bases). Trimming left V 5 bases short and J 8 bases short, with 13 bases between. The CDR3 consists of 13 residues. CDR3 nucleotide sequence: TGTGCCAGCAGTCCGCGGACCGGGGACATTCAGTACTTC. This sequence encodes CASSPRTGDIQYF.